This T cell receptor beta chain is from a study of shared clonotypes between healthy human individuals. Broader study findings: Sampling included only blood; tissue repertoires likely differ. Sequencing depth was a factor that was expected to affect clonotype sharing among donors.

Germline V CDR1 and CDR2: MNHEY, SVGAGI. This CDR3 contains 15 residues. V lost 0 bases, J lost 7 bases, and 6 bases stayed unmatched. Repertoires were generated with immunoSEQ multiplex PCR, while TCRdb's copy carries only in-frame clones and drops some. The sample contains fewer than 850,000 clones, around 91% of which appear only once. On this clone: Its specificity is not known.

Sequenced sample: memory CD8+ T cells from PBMCs. As for subset: CD45RO+ cells pooled with CCR7-negative TemRA cells. The clonotype comes from a man aged 18 to 30 in good health. Some clones in this sample may be carry-over from other donors' samples. The gene calls are TRBV6-5 and TRBJ1-1, with 9 bases fitting TRBD1. The DNA of the CDR3 is TGTGCCAGCAGTTACTCGGGGACAGGGAGGCTTGAAGCTTTCTTT. Protein sequence: CASSYSGTGRLEAFF.